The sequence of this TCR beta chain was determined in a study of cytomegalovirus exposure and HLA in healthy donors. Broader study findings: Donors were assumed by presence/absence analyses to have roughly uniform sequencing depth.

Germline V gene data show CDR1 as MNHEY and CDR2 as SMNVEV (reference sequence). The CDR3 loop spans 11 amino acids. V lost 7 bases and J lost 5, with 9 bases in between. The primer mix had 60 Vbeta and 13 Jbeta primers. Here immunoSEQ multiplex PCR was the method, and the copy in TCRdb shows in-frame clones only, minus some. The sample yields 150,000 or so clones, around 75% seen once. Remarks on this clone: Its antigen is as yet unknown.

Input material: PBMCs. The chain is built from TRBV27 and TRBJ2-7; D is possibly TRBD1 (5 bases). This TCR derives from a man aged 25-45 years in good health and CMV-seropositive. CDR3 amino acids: CASNQGNEQYF. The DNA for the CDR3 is TGTGCCAGCAACCAGGGTAACGAGCAGTACTTC.